This T cell receptor (beta chain) was found in a study of T cells in Graves' hyperthyroidism and ophthalmopathy. Study-wide points: Within blood appeared most thyroid clonotypes that had expanded above 0.001.

Patients aged 18 to 65 had newly diagnosed hyperthyroidism that had lasted under 2 months. Those patients with uncontrolled infection, other autoimmune disease, pregnancy or lactation were excluded. Based on clinical symptoms, serum thyroxine and TRAb, thyroid ultrasound and orbital computed tomography, diagnoses were reached. TCR beta CDR3 region amplification was performed from RNA transcripts. HTBI primers drove first-round RT-PCR of the TCR CDR3. Each CDR3 protein gets one entry after TCRdb re-called the multiplex PCR reads with MiXCR. The table records almost 600,000 distinct CDR3 sequences, about 45% of them present only once. Regarding this clonotype: Antigen specificity is unknown.

CDR3 length: 14 residues. The V gene lost 1 base and the J gene lost 2 bases, with 8 bases spanning the gap. CDR1 is SGHTA and CDR2 is FQGTGA in the germline V gene. The source of this sequence is a woman between 18 and 29 years old with Graves' hyperthyroidism. Sequencing was performed on peripheral blood or thyroid tissue (not recorded which). The chain has TRBV7-3 and TRBJ2-5; no definite D call. The CDR3 region is CASSLSGEQETQYF. CDR3 bases: TGTGCCAGCAGCTTAAGCGGAGAGCAAGAGACCCAGTACTTC.